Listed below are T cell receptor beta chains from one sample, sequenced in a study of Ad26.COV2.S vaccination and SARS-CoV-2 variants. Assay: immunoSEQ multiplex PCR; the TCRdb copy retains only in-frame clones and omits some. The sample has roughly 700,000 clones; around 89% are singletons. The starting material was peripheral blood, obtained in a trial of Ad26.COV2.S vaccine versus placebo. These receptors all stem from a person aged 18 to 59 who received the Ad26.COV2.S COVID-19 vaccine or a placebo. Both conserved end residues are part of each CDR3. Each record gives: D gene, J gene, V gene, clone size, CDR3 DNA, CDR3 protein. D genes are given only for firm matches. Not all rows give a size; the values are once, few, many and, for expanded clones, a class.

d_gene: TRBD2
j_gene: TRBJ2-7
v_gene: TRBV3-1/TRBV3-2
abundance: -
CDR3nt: TGTGCCAGCAGCCAAATGGCTAGCGGGGCCTACGAGCAGTACTTC
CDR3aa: CASSQMASGAYEQYF

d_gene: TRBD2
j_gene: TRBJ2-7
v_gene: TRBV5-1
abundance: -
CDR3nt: TGCGCCAGCAGCTTGGCCGCAGGGACTAGAGACCACGAGCAGTACTTC
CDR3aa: CASSLAAGTRDHEQYF

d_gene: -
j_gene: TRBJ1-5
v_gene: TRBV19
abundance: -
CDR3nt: TGTGCCAGTAGCCAGGGGAACAATCAGCCCCAGCATTTT
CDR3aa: CASSQGNNQPQHF

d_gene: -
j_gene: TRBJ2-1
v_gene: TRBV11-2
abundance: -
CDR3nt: TGTGCCAGCAGCTTAGTCGACAATGAGCAGTTCTTC
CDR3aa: CASSLVDNEQFF

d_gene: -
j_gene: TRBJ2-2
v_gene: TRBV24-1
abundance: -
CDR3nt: TGTGCCACCAATGCGGGAAACGCGAACACCGGGGAGCTGTTTTTT
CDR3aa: CATNAGNANTGELFF

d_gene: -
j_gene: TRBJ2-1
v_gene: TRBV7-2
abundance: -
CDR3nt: TGTGCCAGCAGCCTTAGCACTGAGCAGTTCTTC
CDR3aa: CASSLSTEQFF

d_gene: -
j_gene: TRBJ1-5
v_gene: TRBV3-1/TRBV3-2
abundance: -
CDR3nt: TGTGCCAGCAGCCAAGATGGGGATGAGCATCAGCCCCAGCATTTT
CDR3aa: CASSQDGDEHQPQHF

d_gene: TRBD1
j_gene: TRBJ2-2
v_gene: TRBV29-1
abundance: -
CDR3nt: TGCAGCGTTGGTGTCCTCGACAGGGGAAGCACCGGGGAGCTGTTTTTT
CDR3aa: CSVGVLDRGSTGELFF

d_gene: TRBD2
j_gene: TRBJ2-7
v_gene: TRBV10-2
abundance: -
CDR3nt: TGCGCCAGCACCTTAGCGGGAGGAACCTACGAGCAGTACTTC
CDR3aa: CASTLAGGTYEQYF

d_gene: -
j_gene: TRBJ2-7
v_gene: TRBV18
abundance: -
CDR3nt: TGTGCCAGCTCACCACAAGAGAATGGAGGGAGCGACGAGCAGTACTTC
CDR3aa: CASSPQENGGSDEQYF

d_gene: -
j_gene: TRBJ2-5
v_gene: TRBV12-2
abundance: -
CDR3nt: TGTGCAAGTCGCTTAATAGAGGCGGGGGGGTCGGAGACCCAGTACTTC
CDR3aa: CASRLIEAGGSETQYF

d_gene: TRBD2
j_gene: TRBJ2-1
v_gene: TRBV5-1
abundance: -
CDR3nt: TGCGCCAGCAGCTTCGGGGGGGTTTACAATGAGCAGTTCTTC
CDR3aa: CASSFGGVYNEQFF

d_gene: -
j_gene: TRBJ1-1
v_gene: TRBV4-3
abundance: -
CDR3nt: TGCGCCAGCAGCCGCCTACAGGGAGCAAACACTGAAGCTTTCTTT
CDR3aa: CASSRLQGANTEAFF

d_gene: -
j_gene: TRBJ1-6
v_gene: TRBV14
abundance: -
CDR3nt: TGTGCCAGCAGCGGGTGGGCGTATTCACCCCTCCACTTT
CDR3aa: CASSGWAYSPLHF

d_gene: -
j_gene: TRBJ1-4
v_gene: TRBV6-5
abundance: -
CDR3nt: TGTGCCAGCAAAGCGGGGTTGGCTAATGAAAAACTGTTTTTT
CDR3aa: CASKAGLANEKLFF

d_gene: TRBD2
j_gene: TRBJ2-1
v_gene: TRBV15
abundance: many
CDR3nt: TGTGCCACCAGCAGAGAAGCGGGAGATTACAATGAGCAGTTCTTC
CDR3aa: CATSREAGDYNEQFF

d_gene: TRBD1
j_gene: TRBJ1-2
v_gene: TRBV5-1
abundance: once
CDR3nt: TGCGCCAGCAGCTGGGACAGGACCCGGGACTATGGCTACACCTTC
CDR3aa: CASSWDRTRDYGYTF

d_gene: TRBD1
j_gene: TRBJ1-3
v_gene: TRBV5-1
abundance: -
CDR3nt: TGCGCCAGCAGCTTGGGCGACAGGGCTTTTGGAAACACCATATATTTT
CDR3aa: CASSLGDRAFGNTIYF

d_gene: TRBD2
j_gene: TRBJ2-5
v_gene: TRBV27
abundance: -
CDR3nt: TGTGCCAGCAGTCAAGCGGGGGCCCAGTACTTC
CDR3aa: CASSQAGAQYF

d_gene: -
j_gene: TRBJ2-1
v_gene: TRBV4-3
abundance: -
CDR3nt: TGCGCCAGCAGCCAAGATCTGGCAGCGGGTAGCTCCTACAATGAGCAGTTCTTC
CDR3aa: CASSQDLAAGSSYNEQFF

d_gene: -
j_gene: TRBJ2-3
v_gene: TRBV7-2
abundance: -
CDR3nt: TGTGCCAGCAGCTTAGTTGGTCTAGAGGGTAAAGATACGCAGTATTTT
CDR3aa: CASSLVGLEGKDTQYF

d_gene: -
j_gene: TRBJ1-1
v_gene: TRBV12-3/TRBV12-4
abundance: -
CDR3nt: TGTGCCAGCAGCGGACAAACTTACTTGGAAGCTTTCTTT
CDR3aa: CASSGQTYLEAFF

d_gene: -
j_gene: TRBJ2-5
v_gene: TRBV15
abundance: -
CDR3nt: TGTGCCACCAGCGGGAATGTACAAGAGACCCAGTACTTC
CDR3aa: CATSGNVQETQYF

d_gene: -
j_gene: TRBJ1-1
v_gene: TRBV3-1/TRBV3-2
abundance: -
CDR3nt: TGTGCCAGCAGCCATTCAGCCAGGGACCGAACTGAAGCTTTCTTT
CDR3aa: CASSHSARDRTEAFF

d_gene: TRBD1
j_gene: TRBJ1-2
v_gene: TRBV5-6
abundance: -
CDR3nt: TGTGCCAGCAGCTTTGGGGGACTAACAGGGGGCTATGGCTACACCTTC
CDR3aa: CASSFGGLTGGYGYTF

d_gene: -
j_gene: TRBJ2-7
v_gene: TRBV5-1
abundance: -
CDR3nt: TGCGCCAGCAGCCCTTACTTGAGCTCCTACGAGCAGTACTTC
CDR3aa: CASSPYLSSYEQYF

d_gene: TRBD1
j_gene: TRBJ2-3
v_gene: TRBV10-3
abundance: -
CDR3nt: TGTGCCGCGCAGGGGGTTGCCACAGATACGCAGTATTTT
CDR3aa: CAAQGVATDTQYF

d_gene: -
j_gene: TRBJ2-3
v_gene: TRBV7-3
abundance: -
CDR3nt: TGTGCCAGCAGCCAAGGGGATACGCAGTATTTT
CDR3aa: CASSQGDTQYF

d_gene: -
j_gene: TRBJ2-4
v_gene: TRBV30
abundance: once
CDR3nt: TGTGCCTGGAGTCCCTCCCTCCCAGCCAAAAACATTCAGTACTTC
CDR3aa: CAWSPSLPAKNIQYF

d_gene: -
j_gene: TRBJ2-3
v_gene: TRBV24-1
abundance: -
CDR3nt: TGTGCCACCAGTGATTCCAGACTAGTCCGGGCAGATACGCAGTATTTT
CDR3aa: CATSDSRLVRADTQYF

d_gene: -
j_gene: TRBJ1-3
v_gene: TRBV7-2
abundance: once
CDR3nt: TGTGCCAGCAGCTTAGTGGGGGGCCCTAGCTCTGGAAACACCATATATTTT
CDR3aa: CASSLVGGPSSGNTIYF

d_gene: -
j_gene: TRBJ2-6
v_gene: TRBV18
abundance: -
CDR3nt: TGTGCCAGCTCAATACAAAACTCTGGGGCCAACGTCCTGACTTTC
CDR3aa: CASSIQNSGANVLTF

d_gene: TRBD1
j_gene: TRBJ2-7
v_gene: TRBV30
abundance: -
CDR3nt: TGTGCCTGGAGTACAGGGGGGTACGAGCAGTACTTC
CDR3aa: CAWSTGGYEQYF

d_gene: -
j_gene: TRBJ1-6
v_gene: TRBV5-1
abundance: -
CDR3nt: TGCGCCAGCAGCGACGGGATGTCCAGTTATTCACCCCTCCACTTT
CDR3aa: CASSDGMSSYSPLHF

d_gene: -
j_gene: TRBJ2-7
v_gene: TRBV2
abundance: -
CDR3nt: TGTGCCAGCAGTGGACCGGGCCACGAGCAGTACTTC
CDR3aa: CASSGPGHEQYF